This is a list of T cell receptor beta chains from one sample in a study of blood T cell repertoires in COVID-19. TCRdb's table, derived via immunoSEQ multiplex PCR, lists solely in-frame clones and lacks some. The table records more than 150,000 clones, approximately 86% of them present only once. The sample consisted of PBMCs or T cells enriched from blood (not recorded which). All receptors come from a woman in her 30s who had recovered from COVID-19. Each CDR3 is given without its conserved first and last residue.

v_gene,j_gene,CDR3aa
TRBV10-3,TRBJ1-1,AISESHLKPNTEAF
TRBV9,TRBJ1-1,ASSSSLRRGRGTEAF
TRBV11-2,TRBJ2-1,ASSFLRTSGYNEQF
TRBV18,TRBJ2-7,ASSPWDRAYEQY
TRBV9,TRBJ1-1,ASSGGGETEAF
TRBV5-5,TRBJ2-7,ASSRDRGPYEQY
TRBV5-6,TRBJ1-2,ASSQGQDLYT
TRBV18,TRBJ2-1,ASSPLQGAGYNEQF
TRBV9,TRBJ2-1,ASSVAGKPAGGPSSYNEQF
TRBV6-2/TRBV6-3,TRBJ1-2,ASSLQGYYGYT
TRBV27,TRBJ2-1,ASKFYGTQTHNEQF
TRBV6-2/TRBV6-3,TRBJ2-5,ASSHQAGTSETQY
TRBV30,TRBJ1-4,AWSAGTGDEKLF
TRBV12-5,TRBJ1-3,ASGWRAAGNTIY
TRBV10-3,TRBJ1-1,AIGDRGEGEAF
TRBV18,TRBJ2-3,ASSPTTGGADTQY
TRBV28,TRBJ2-7,ASSAGTSGTTPYEQY
TRBV6-6,TRBJ2-2,ASSPPRNRDSNTGELF
TRBV28,TRBJ1-1,ASSLSVYGRENTEAF
TRBV7-9,TRBJ1-1,ASSLAQGRGTEAF
TRBV9,TRBJ1-1,ASSEDGVNTEAF
TRBV7-8,TRBJ1-1,ASSPRGLNTEAF
TRBV6-4,TRBJ2-1,ASSAGLAGAYNEQF
TRBV19,TRBJ2-7,ATTEAGQPYEQY
TRBV11-3,TRBJ2-3,ASSLRRGGTDTQY
TRBV29-1,TRBJ2-1,SVEDLATRTYNEQF
TRBV7-3,TRBJ2-7,ASSLGGTYEQY
TRBV18,TRBJ1-1,ASSPREGGTEAF
TRBV21-1,TRBJ2-5,ASSPRTSGLGTQY
TRBV11-2,TRBJ2-3,ASSLAGGLSTDTQY
TRBV28,TRBJ1-2,ASSSTGTGVGYT
TRBV24-1,TRBJ2-5,ATSDPNSGRYQETQY
TRBV2,TRBJ1-2,ASSERLGNAEGYT
TRBV5-1,TRBJ2-1,ASSPMAGGPNEQF
TRBV14,TRBJ2-6,ASSPGQTSSGANVLT
TRBV18,TRBJ1-5,ASSPGQGNAQPQH
TRBV12-3/TRBV12-4,TRBJ1-5,ASSLLYSGPQH
TRBV5-1,TRBJ2-5,ASSLAPSGARQETQY
TRBV29-1,TRBJ2-1,SVGRLAGSSYNEQF
TRBV6-5,TRBJ2-7,ASTYPDRAEQY
TRBV16,TRBJ1-1,ASSQGRGYTEAF
TRBV7-2,TRBJ1-2,ASSLGRGRGYT
TRBV7-9,TRBJ1-2,ASSPRQGRKGYT
TRBV24-1,TRBJ2-3,ATAGGNLAGGSTDTQY
TRBV6-2/TRBV6-3,TRBJ2-7,ASSPRLRGSYEQY
TRBV30,TRBJ2-1,AWAGQSLGADEQF
TRBV6-6,TRBJ1-3,ASWGTGSGNTIY
TRBV29-1,TRBJ1-1,SVEDFSLMNTEAF
TRBV30,TRBJ1-3,AWSVGLKISGNTIY
TRBV4-3,TRBJ2-1,ASSQDVIGEQF
TRBV5-4,TRBJ1-1,ASTWGGGGTEAF
TRBV3-1/TRBV3-2,TRBJ2-4,ASSHLAKNIQY
TRBV19,TRBJ1-2,ASSGLNWGYT
TRBV19,TRBJ2-3,ASSGGTGMQGDTQY
TRBV24-1,TRBJ2-1,ATSDGTSGRLDEQF